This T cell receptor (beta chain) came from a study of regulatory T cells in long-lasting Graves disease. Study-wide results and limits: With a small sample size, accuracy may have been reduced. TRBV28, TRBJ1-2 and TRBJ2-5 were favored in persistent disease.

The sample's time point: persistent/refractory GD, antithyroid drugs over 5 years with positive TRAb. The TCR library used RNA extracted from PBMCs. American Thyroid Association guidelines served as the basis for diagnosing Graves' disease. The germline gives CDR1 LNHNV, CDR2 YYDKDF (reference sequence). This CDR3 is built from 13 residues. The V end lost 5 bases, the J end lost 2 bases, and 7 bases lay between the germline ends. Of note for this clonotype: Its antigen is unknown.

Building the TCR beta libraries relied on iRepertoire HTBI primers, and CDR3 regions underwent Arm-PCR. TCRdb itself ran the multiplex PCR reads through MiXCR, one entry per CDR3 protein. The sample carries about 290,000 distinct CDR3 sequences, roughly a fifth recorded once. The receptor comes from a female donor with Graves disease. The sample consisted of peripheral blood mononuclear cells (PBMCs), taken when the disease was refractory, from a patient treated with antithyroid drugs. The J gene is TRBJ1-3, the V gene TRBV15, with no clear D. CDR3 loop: CATSGRAGNTIYF. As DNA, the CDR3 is TGTGCCACCAGCGGTAGGGCTGGAAACACCATATATTTT.